Each of the 3 T cell receptor beta chains below was sequenced from the same sample in a study of T cell repertoires in cytomegalovirus infection. TCRdb fed the reads into MiXCR, producing one record per CDR3 protein. The profile covers fewer than 550,000 distinct CDR3 sequences, with around 27% appearing a single time and around 13% taken by the ten largest. The source material was PBMCs. The receptor set was obtained from a human donor in good health (CMV status not recorded). Some clones in this sample may be carry-over from other donors' samples.

The rearrangement links TRBV10-3 to TRBJ1-6; 9 bases agree with TRBD1. The CDR3 sequence is 16 residues long. Germline trimming cut 3 bases from V and 3 bases from J; bases unmatched to any gene: 3. Germline V gene sequence: CDR1 ENHRY, CDR2 SYGVKD. The CDR3 spells CAISDVTGGYNSPLHF. The DNA for the CDR3 is TGTGCCATCAGTGATGTGACAGGGGGCTATAATTCACCCCTCCACTTT.

This chain links TRBV24-1 with TRBJ2-2; D tentatively fits TRBD1 or TRBD2 (5 bases each). V lost 6 bases to trimming and J lost 3 bases, with 10 bases between them. The CDR3 runs 14 residues. CDR1 is KGHDR, CDR2 SFDVKD, per germline. CDR3: CATSFRDDTGELFF. The CDR3 region has the DNA TGTGCCACCAGTTTCCGGGACGACACCGGGGAGCTGTTTTTT.

This clonotype has more than one count but fewer than ten. This sequence joins TRBV19 and TRBJ2-1, with 8 bases matching TRBD2. The CDR3 length is 15 residues. The germline V gene encodes CDR1 LNHDA and CDR2 SQIVND (reference sequence). V shed 4 bases and J 9 bases; nucleotides not matched to a gene: 11. The CDR3 sequence: CASSTVWTSFGEQFF. As DNA, the CDR3 is TGTGCCAGTAGTACCGTCTGGACTAGCTTCGGTGAGCAGTTCTTC.